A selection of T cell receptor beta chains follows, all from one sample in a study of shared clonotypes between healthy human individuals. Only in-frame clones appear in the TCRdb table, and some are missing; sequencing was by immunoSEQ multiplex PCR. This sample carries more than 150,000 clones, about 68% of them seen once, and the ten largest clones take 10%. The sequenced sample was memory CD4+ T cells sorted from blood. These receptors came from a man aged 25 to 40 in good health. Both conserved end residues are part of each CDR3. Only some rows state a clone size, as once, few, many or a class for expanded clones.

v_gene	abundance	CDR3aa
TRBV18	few	CASSLGAGANVLTF
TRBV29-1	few	CSVDSGSSYNEQFF
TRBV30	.	CAWSDGGKYIAEAFF
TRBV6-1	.	CASSDRDRSSGSGNTIYF
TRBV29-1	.	CSVPNGTPGSYEQYF
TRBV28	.	CAGQTGGNNQPQHF
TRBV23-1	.	CASSLQETQYF
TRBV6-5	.	CASREEIAGAEQFF
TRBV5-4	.	CASSFHYQEETQYF
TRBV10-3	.	CATRDNANTGELFF
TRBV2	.	CASRGGGSLYNEQFF
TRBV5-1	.	CASSLTGTGTSPYNEQFF
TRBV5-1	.	CASSLGPANTEAFF
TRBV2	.	CASSEGQALGKTQYF
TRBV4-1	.	CASSQEVGGRGEYGYTF
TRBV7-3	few	CASSRGGIGSLADTQYF
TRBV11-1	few	CASSLDLLNTEAFF
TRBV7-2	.	CASSLDRRPVDTQYF
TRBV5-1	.	CASRGSGIGELFF
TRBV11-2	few	CASSLAAGLTGEQYF
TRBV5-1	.	CASSLSRLAGLLF
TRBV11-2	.	CASTTSGAVGGEQFF
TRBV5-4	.	CASSSPGQHRELFF
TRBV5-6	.	CASSPSGRPPYEQYF
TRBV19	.	CASSIVPGGWGTDTQYF
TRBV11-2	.	CASSQSSAGTEAFF
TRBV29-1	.	CSVGQGITEAFF
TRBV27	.	CASSRGGSQETQYF
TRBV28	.	CASSLVGESEAFF
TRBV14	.	CASSQDPGQGRTQYF
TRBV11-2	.	CASSPFPVNTIYF
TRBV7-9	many	CASSLVAGLGEQFF
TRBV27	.	CASSLLPGQYYNEQFF
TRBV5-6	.	CASSPRTGWGLEQYF
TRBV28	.	CASSLGGNTGANVLTF
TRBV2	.	CASAGRWTSGVDTQYF
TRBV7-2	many	CASSLEASRPGLAGVQYF
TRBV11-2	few	CASSLVETQYF
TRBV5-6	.	CASSWGKSGYTF
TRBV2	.	CASRPTGASYEQYF
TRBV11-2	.	CASSRVAGQGATDTQYF
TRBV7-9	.	CASSLHYGTDDQETQYF
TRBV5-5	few	CATTDGLWGEQYF
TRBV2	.	CASSGGTSGFEEQFF